This is a list of T cell receptor beta chains from one sample in a study of PD-L1 blockade in urothelial cancer. Clones were read by immunoSEQ multiplex PCR, and TCRdb kept only the in-frame ones, dropping some. The table includes around 100,000 clones, around 93% detected once. This sample comprised PBMCs, obtained around atezolizumab (anti-PD-L1) treatment. These receptors originate from a man in his sixties with urothelial cancer. Each CDR3 is given with its conserved first and last residue. Each record gives: J gene, D gene, V gene, clone size, CDR3 DNA, CDR3 protein. The D gene is left open where the match is weak. Only some rows state a clone size, as once, few, many or a class for expanded clones.

j_call: TRBJ2-7
d_call: -
v_call: TRBV5-1
clone_size: -
cdr3_nt: TGCGCCAGCAGTTCGACCGGGACATATCCCTACGAGCAGTACTTC
cdr3_aa: CASSSTGTYPYEQYF

j_call: TRBJ2-7
d_call: -
v_call: TRBV6-1
clone_size: -
cdr3_nt: TGTGCCAGCAGTGAGGAGGGCGGAAGGCAGTACTTC
cdr3_aa: CASSEEGGRQYF

j_call: TRBJ2-7
d_call: -
v_call: TRBV27
clone_size: -
cdr3_nt: TGTGCCAGCAGTCCCCGAAAAGGACTGGACGAGCAGTACTTC
cdr3_aa: CASSPRKGLDEQYF

j_call: TRBJ2-7
d_call: TRBD1
v_call: TRBV7-2
clone_size: once
cdr3_nt: TGTGCCAGCAGCTTAGTATTTGGCGGACAGGGGTCCGAGCAGTACTTC
cdr3_aa: CASSLVFGGQGSEQYF

j_call: TRBJ1-4
d_call: TRBD1
v_call: TRBV2
clone_size: once
cdr3_nt: TGTGCCAGCATAAAAGACAGGGCAGAGGAAAAACTGTTTTTT
cdr3_aa: CASIKDRAEEKLFF

j_call: TRBJ2-3
d_call: -
v_call: TRBV4-2
clone_size: -
cdr3_nt: TGTGCCAGCAGCCCGTCCCAGGGGAACACAGATACGCAGTATTTT
cdr3_aa: CASSPSQGNTDTQYF

j_call: TRBJ1-1
d_call: TRBD1
v_call: TRBV28
clone_size: -
cdr3_nt: TGTGCCAGCAGTTCCGGGACAGGGGGTGGCACTGAAGCTTTCTTT
cdr3_aa: CASSSGTGGGTEAFF

j_call: TRBJ2-7
d_call: TRBD1
v_call: TRBV5-1
clone_size: -
cdr3_nt: TGCGCCAGCAGCTTGAGGGGACAGAGCTACGAGCAGTACTTC
cdr3_aa: CASSLRGQSYEQYF

j_call: TRBJ1-1
d_call: -
v_call: TRBV4-3
clone_size: few
cdr3_nt: TGCGCCAGCAGCCAAGATATGGCAGGGGCTACGAACACTGAAGCTTTCTTT
cdr3_aa: CASSQDMAGATNTEAFF

j_call: TRBJ2-1
d_call: TRBD1
v_call: TRBV19
clone_size: -
cdr3_nt: TGTGCCAGTAGTAAGGGACAGGACTCCTACAATGAGCAGTTCTTC
cdr3_aa: CASSKGQDSYNEQFF

j_call: TRBJ2-3
d_call: -
v_call: TRBV7-2
clone_size: once
cdr3_nt: TGTGCCAGCAGCCCACGGTCGGGCGGGAGCACAGATACGCAGTATTTT
cdr3_aa: CASSPRSGGSTDTQYF

j_call: TRBJ1-3
d_call: TRBD1
v_call: TRBV6-5
clone_size: -
cdr3_nt: TGTGCCAGCAGGCGCGACAGGGTGGTCGGAAACACCATATATTTT
cdr3_aa: CASRRDRVVGNTIYF

j_call: TRBJ2-7
d_call: TRBD2
v_call: TRBV6-6
clone_size: -
cdr3_nt: TGTGCCAGCCAACTAGCGGGGGAGACCTACGAGCAGTACTTC
cdr3_aa: CASQLAGETYEQYF

j_call: TRBJ2-7
d_call: -
v_call: TRBV6-1
clone_size: few
cdr3_nt: TGTGCCAGCAGTGAAACAGAAACCTACGAGCAGTACTTC
cdr3_aa: CASSETETYEQYF

j_call: TRBJ2-3
d_call: TRBD1
v_call: TRBV7-9
clone_size: -
cdr3_nt: TGTGCCAGCAGCTCAGACAGGGGTGGTGGCACAGATACGCAGTATTTT
cdr3_aa: CASSSDRGGGTDTQYF

j_call: TRBJ2-5
d_call: -
v_call: TRBV19
clone_size: once
cdr3_nt: TGTGCCAGTAGTGACAGACACCAAGAGACCCAGTACTTC
cdr3_aa: CASSDRHQETQYF

j_call: TRBJ1-2
d_call: TRBD1
v_call: TRBV28
clone_size: -
cdr3_nt: TGTGCCAGCAGTGGGGGGACAGTAATTTCTAACTATGGCTACACCTTC
cdr3_aa: CASSGGTVISNYGYTF

j_call: TRBJ2-3
d_call: -
v_call: TRBV5-1
clone_size: -
cdr3_nt: TGCGCCAGCAGCTCCTCAACAGGGCCAGATACGCAGTATTTT
cdr3_aa: CASSSSTGPDTQYF

j_call: TRBJ2-5
d_call: TRBD2
v_call: TRBV7-3
clone_size: -
cdr3_nt: TGTGCCAGCAGCTTTAGCGGGAGGACAGAGACCCAGTACTTC
cdr3_aa: CASSFSGRTETQYF

j_call: TRBJ2-7
d_call: TRBD1
v_call: TRBV27
clone_size: -
cdr3_nt: TGTGCCAGCGTCCAAGGGACAGGGGGTTTCTACGAGCAGTACTTC
cdr3_aa: CASVQGTGGFYEQYF

j_call: TRBJ1-5
d_call: TRBD1
v_call: TRBV30
clone_size: few
cdr3_nt: TGTGCCTGGAGTCCGGGACAGGGGTTTCAGCCCCAGCATTTT
cdr3_aa: CAWSPGQGFQPQHF

j_call: TRBJ1-1
d_call: -
v_call: TRBV18
clone_size: -
cdr3_nt: TGTGCCAGCTCATTTTCCGGTTACACTGAAGCTTTCTTT
cdr3_aa: CASSFSGYTEAFF

j_call: TRBJ2-1
d_call: -
v_call: TRBV7-8
clone_size: -
cdr3_nt: TGTGCCAGCAGCTTAGAGCTAAACAATGAGCAGTTCTTC
cdr3_aa: CASSLELNNEQFF

j_call: TRBJ2-7
d_call: -
v_call: TRBV30
clone_size: once
cdr3_nt: TGTGCCTGGAGTGAAGGGGCCTCCTACGAGCAGTACTTC
cdr3_aa: CAWSEGASYEQYF

j_call: TRBJ2-3
d_call: -
v_call: TRBV7-8
clone_size: -
cdr3_nt: TGTGCCAGCAGCTTAGCGGTAGCGGCCGGGGCAGATACGCAGTATTTT
cdr3_aa: CASSLAVAAGADTQYF

j_call: TRBJ1-5
d_call: -
v_call: TRBV5-1
clone_size: -
cdr3_nt: TGCGCCAGCAGCCTGGACGGGGACTCCAATCAGCCCCAGCATTTT
cdr3_aa: CASSLDGDSNQPQHF

j_call: TRBJ2-2
d_call: TRBD2
v_call: TRBV19
clone_size: -
cdr3_nt: TGTGCCACCTCGCCTAGCGGGGGTGGCACCGGGGAGCTGTTTTTT
cdr3_aa: CATSPSGGGTGELFF

j_call: TRBJ1-4
d_call: TRBD1
v_call: TRBV6-1
clone_size: -
cdr3_nt: TGTGCCAGCAGGCTGACAGGGAGTAATGAAAAACTGTTTTTT
cdr3_aa: CASRLTGSNEKLFF

j_call: TRBJ2-7
d_call: -
v_call: TRBV29-1
clone_size: -
cdr3_nt: TGCAGCGTTGTGAGGGGGGGGGTAGGCGAGCAGTACTTC
cdr3_aa: CSVVRGGVGEQYF

j_call: TRBJ2-1
d_call: -
v_call: TRBV28
clone_size: -
cdr3_nt: TGTGCCAGCCGTCTAATTGACGGACATTACAATGAGCAGTTCTTC
cdr3_aa: CASRLIDGHYNEQFF

j_call: TRBJ2-7
d_call: TRBD1
v_call: TRBV27
clone_size: -
cdr3_nt: TGTGCCAGCAGTTTGACAGGGGGGGCCTCCTACGAGCAGTACTTC
cdr3_aa: CASSLTGGASYEQYF

j_call: TRBJ1-1
d_call: -
v_call: TRBV5-6
clone_size: -
cdr3_nt: TGTGCCAGCAGCTTGGTAGGGGAGGGAACTGAAGCTTTCTTT
cdr3_aa: CASSLVGEGTEAFF

j_call: TRBJ2-5
d_call: TRBD1
v_call: TRBV6-8
clone_size: -
cdr3_nt: TGTGCCGGAGACAGGGATCGAAAAGAGACCCAGTACTTC
cdr3_aa: CAGDRDRKETQYF

j_call: TRBJ1-1
d_call: -
v_call: TRBV6-6
clone_size: -
cdr3_nt: TGTGCCAGCAGTCCTCCGGGGTCACAGAAGAACACTGAAGCTTTCTTT
cdr3_aa: CASSPPGSQKNTEAFF

j_call: TRBJ1-2
d_call: -
v_call: TRBV28
clone_size: -
cdr3_nt: TGTGCCAGCAACTTAGCGGGGCAGAACTATGGCTACACCTTC
cdr3_aa: CASNLAGQNYGYTF

j_call: TRBJ1-2
d_call: TRBD1
v_call: TRBV4-2
clone_size: few
cdr3_nt: TGTGCCAGCAGCCTACCGGGACAGGGAACCTATGGCTACACCTTC
cdr3_aa: CASSLPGQGTYGYTF

j_call: TRBJ2-2
d_call: -
v_call: TRBV4-1
clone_size: few
cdr3_nt: TGCGCCAGCAGCCTCCAGACAGAGACCGGGGAGCTGTTTTTT
cdr3_aa: CASSLQTETGELFF

j_call: TRBJ1-5
d_call: -
v_call: TRBV19
clone_size: -
cdr3_nt: TGTGCCAGTAGTATAAACGGAGGTCTCAATCAGCCCCAGCATTTT
cdr3_aa: CASSINGGLNQPQHF

j_call: TRBJ2-5
d_call: TRBD2
v_call: TRBV7-7
clone_size: -
cdr3_nt: TGTGCTAGCAGCTTAGGGACTAGCGAAGAGACCCAGTACTTC
cdr3_aa: CASSLGTSEETQYF

j_call: TRBJ2-3
d_call: TRBD2
v_call: TRBV4-2
clone_size: -
cdr3_nt: TGTGCCAGCAGCCAAGACGGGGGGGCGTCAGATACGCAGTATTTT
cdr3_aa: CASSQDGGASDTQYF

j_call: TRBJ2-1
d_call: -
v_call: TRBV29-1
clone_size: -
cdr3_nt: TGCAGCGTTTCCGACCCGGGGGTGCAGTTCTTC
cdr3_aa: CSVSDPGVQFF

j_call: TRBJ2-1
d_call: TRBD2
v_call: TRBV18
clone_size: -
cdr3_nt: TGTGCCAGCTCACCTGGTATCGCTAGCGGGAGTTCTTTAGCATCCTACAATGAGCAGTTCTTC
cdr3_aa: CASSPGIASGSSLASYNEQFF

j_call: TRBJ2-7
d_call: TRBD2
v_call: TRBV7-2
clone_size: -
cdr3_nt: TGTGCCAGCAGCCCGCGGACTAGCGGTCCCTACGAGCAGTACTTC
cdr3_aa: CASSPRTSGPYEQYF

j_call: TRBJ2-1
d_call: TRBD1
v_call: TRBV9
clone_size: -
cdr3_nt: TGTGCCAGCAGCCCCGGACAGGGCTCCTACAATGAGCAGTTCTTC
cdr3_aa: CASSPGQGSYNEQFF